Below, one TCR beta chain is given with its context. The data were obtained in a study of blood T cell repertoires in COVID-19. In the study overall: Spain, Italy and the United States supplied samples that represented acute and convalescent COVID-19.

The table came from immunoSEQ multiplex PCR; TCRdb's copy has only in-frame clones and leaves some out. Here the sample spans tens of thousands of clones, approximately 86% being singletons. The CDR3 totals 13 residues. Per germline, CDR1 MNHEY and CDR2 SVGAGI. The V gene lost 7 bases and the J gene lost 3 bases, with 13 bases spanning the gap. The sequenced material came from peripheral blood. The receptor was derived from a woman older than 75 with acute or convalescent COVID-19. The rearrangement joins TRBV6-5 to TRBJ2-7, with D possibly matching TRBD2 (6 bases). The CDR3, as DNA: TGTGCCAGCACCCCCGGAGGGGTCTACGAGCAGTACTTC. Protein sequence: CASTPGGVYEQYF.